Sequencing of this T cell receptor beta chain was carried out in a study of early T cells in non-severe SARS-CoV-2 infection. The CDR3 spans 17 residues. V was pared by 1 base and J by 0 bases, with 13 bases between. Germline V gene sequence: CDR1 SGHVS, CDR2 FQNEAQ. In the library, individual cDNA molecules carried attached unique molecular identifiers. Each CDR3 protein gets one entry after TCRdb re-called the 5' RACE reads with MiXCR. The sample holds around 80,000 distinct CDR3 sequences, about 13% seen once. The source of this sequence is an adult who was a healthcare worker with PCR-confirmed SARS-CoV-2 infection or an uninfected control (not recorded which). The sample was whole blood. V gene TRBV7-8 combines with J gene TRBJ2-4, with no clear D. The CDR3 bases are TGTGCCAGCAGCTTAGGGATCGGACGGTTAGCCAAAAACATTCAGTACTTC. Translation: CASSLGIGRLAKNIQYF.